This TCR beta chain was sequenced for a study of T-cell reconstitution after alpha-beta-depleted transplantation in children. Per germline, CDR1 SGHRS and CDR2 YFSETQ. V shed 2 bases and J shed 3 bases, with 14 bases lying between them. The CDR3 runs 16 residues. The TCRbeta library was prepared with unique molecular identifiers. TCRdb redid the calling of the PCR reads with MiXCR, one entry per CDR3 protein. There are some 840,000 distinct CDR3 sequences in the sample; approximately 15% occur only once, and about 5% lies in the top ten. This clonotype was seen more than once but under ten times. The source material was PBMCs, mostly from graft donor cells, sampled 360 days after TCRalphabeta/CD19-depleted stem cell transplant. This clonotype was obtained from a male patient under 18 who had a stem cell transplant for acute lymphoblastic leukemia, so the T cells may come from the graft donor. The gene calls are TRBV5-1 and TRBJ2-2, with a possible D match to TRBD1 (7 bases). This CDR3 is CASSLRQGGYTGELFF. As DNA, the CDR3 is TGCGCCAGCAGCTTACGACAGGGAGGTTACACCGGGGAGCTGTTTTTT.